This T cell receptor beta chain was identified in a study of chemoradiotherapy in HPV16-positive cancers. Whole-study results and caveats: Non-HPV-specific T cells did not expand in tumors during treatment, whereas candidate HPV-specific clones and E7-related motifs did.

In regard to this clone: Its antigen is currently unknown.

Only in-frame clones appear in the TCRdb table, and some are missing; sequencing was by immunoSEQ multiplex PCR. Of about 17,000 clones in the sample, 90% to 95% were seen once. The CDR3 loop spans 17 amino acids. This rearrangement joins TRBV21-1 to TRBJ2-7; the tabulated D call, TRBD1, remains unverified against the DNA. TRBV21-1 is shown as a pseudogene. Sequenced here: blood, sampled from a patient who underwent chemoradiotherapy. The receptor comes from a human donor with HPV-associated anogenital cancer. The CDR3 loop reads CASSKGDDRLPSYEQYV. In nucleotides, the CDR3 is TGTGCCAGCAGCAAAGGGGACGACAGGCTTCCCTCCTACGAGCAGTACGTC.